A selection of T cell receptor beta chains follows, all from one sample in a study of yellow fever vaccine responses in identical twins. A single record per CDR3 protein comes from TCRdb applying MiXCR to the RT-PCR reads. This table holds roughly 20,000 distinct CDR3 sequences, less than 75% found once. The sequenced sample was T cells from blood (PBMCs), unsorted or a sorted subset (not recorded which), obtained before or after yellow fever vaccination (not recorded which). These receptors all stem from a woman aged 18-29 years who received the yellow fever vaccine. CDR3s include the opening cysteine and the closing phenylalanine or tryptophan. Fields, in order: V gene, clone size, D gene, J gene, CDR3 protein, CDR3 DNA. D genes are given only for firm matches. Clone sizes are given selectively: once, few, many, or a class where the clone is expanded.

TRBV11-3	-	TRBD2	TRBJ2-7	CASSLVASSGSNYEQYF	TGTGCCAGCAGCTTAGTGGCATCTAGCGGGAGTAACTACGAGCAGTACTTC
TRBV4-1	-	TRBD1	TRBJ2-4	CASSRGWTGQNIQYF	TGCGCCAGCAGCCGGGGGTGGACAGGGCAAAACATTCAGTACTTC
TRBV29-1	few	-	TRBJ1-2	CSVLSGWGYTF	TGCAGCGTTCTTTCTGGTTGGGGCTACACCTTC
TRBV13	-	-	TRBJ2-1	CASWSQGIFEQFF	TGTGCCAGCTGGTCCCAGGGAATATTCGAGCAGTTCTTC
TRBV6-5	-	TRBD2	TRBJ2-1	CASSYRGSPSNEQFF	TGTGCCAGCAGTTATCGCGGGAGCCCTAGCAATGAGCAGTTCTTC
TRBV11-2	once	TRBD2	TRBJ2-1	CASSPTSGVYNEQFF	TGTGCCAGCAGCCCGACTAGCGGGGTTTACAATGAGCAGTTCTTC
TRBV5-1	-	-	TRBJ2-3	CASSSRPDQDTQYF	TGCGCCAGCAGCTCCCGCCCGGACCAAGATACGCAGTATTTT
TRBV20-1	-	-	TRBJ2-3	CSARRVGTDTQYF	TGCAGTGCCCGGAGGGTGGGTACAGATACGCAGTATTTT
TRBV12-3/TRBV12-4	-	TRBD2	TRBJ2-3	CASSLAELAGAPDTQYF	TGTGCCAGCAGTTTAGCGGAGCTAGCGGGAGCCCCAGATACGCAGTATTTT
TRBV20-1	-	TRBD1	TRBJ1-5	CSARDPRTGGNQPQHF	TGCAGTGCTAGAGATCCCCGGACAGGGGGCAATCAGCCCCAGCATTTT
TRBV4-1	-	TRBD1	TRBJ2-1	CASSQEGTGVDEQFF	TGCGCCAGCAGCCAAGAGGGGACAGGGGTGGATGAGCAGTTCTTC
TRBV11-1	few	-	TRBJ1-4	CASSYDRLNEKLFF	TGTGCCAGCAGCTATGACAGGTTAAATGAAAAACTGTTTTTT
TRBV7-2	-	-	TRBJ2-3	CASSLAWGADTQYF	TGTGCCAGCAGCTTAGCGTGGGGGGCAGATACGCAGTATTTT
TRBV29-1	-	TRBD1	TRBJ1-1	CSAPGTANTEAFF	TGCAGCGCCCCCGGGACAGCGAACACTGAAGCTTTCTTT
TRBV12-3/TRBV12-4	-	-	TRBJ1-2	CARRGSNYGYTF	TGTGCCAGACGGGGCTCCAACTATGGCTACACCTTC
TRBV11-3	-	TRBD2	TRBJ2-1	CASSSVAGVQFF	TGTGCCAGCAGCTCCGTGGCGGGAGTCCAGTTCTTC
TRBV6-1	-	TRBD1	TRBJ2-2	CASSQDRAATGELFF	TGTGCCAGCAGCCAAGACAGGGCCGCGACCGGGGAGCTGTTTTTT
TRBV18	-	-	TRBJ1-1	CASSPLAARTEAFF	TGTGCCAGCTCACCACTGGCGGCGAGGACTGAAGCTTTCTTT
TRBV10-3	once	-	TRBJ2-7	CAIRVDRTYEQYF	TGTGCCATCAGGGTTGACAGGACCTACGAGCAGTACTTC
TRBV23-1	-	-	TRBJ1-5	CASSQPTGLYSNQPQHF	TGCGCCAGCAGTCAACCAACCGGGTTGTATAGCAATCAGCCCCAGCATTTT
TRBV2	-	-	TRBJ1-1	CASIIGDTEAFF	TGTGCCAGCATTATAGGGGACACTGAAGCTTTCTTT
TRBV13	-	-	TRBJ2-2	CASDAVSGELFF	TGTGCCAGCGACGCAGTATCCGGGGAGCTGTTTTTT
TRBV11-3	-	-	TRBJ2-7	CASSLDGRAFGEQYF	TGTGCCAGCAGCTTAGATGGCAGGGCTTTCGGCGAGCAGTACTTC
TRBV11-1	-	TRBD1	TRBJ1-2	CASSLGDRDNYGYTF	TGTGCCAGCAGCTTAGGGGACAGGGATAACTATGGCTACACCTTC
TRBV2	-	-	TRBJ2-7	CASSVTGTYEQYF	TGTGCCAGCAGTGTAACCGGGACCTACGAGCAGTACTTC
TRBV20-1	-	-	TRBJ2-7	CSAASSYEQYF	TGCAGTGCTGCCAGCTCCTACGAGCAGTACTTC
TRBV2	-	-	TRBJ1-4	CAALDGHSTLNEKLFF	TGTGCCGCCCTGGACGGACACTCTACCCTTAATGAAAAACTGTTTTTT
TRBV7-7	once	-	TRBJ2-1	CASSPRAGGGDEQFF	TGTGCCAGCAGCCCTCGCGCCGGCGGCGGGGATGAGCAGTTCTTC
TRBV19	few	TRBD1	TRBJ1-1	CASRTGLFGMNTEAFF	TGTGCCAGTCGGACAGGTTTATTTGGGATGAACACTGAAGCTTTCTTT